This entry lists 28 T cell receptor beta chains sequenced from one sample in a study of cytomegalovirus exposure and HLA in healthy donors. A multiplex PCR was run with 60 Vbeta primers and 13 Jbeta primers. Assay: immunoSEQ multiplex PCR; the TCRdb copy retains only in-frame clones and omits some. The sample table sets out some 40,000 clones. Sequencing input: PBMCs. The receptors here all came from a human donor in good health.

The chain carries TRBV2 and TRBJ1-6; D unclear. V was shortened by 6 bases and J by 7 bases, with 7 bases between the two germline ends. Germline CDR1 is SNHLY and CDR2 is FYNNEI. The CDR3 spans 12 residues. The CDR3, as DNA: TGTGCCAGCAGGGGAGGGAATTCACCCCTCCACTTT. Its translation is CASRGGNSPLHF.

J is TRBJ2-1 and V is TRBV18, with 9 bases identical to TRBD1. The CDR3 sequence is 18 residues long. Per germline, CDR1 KGHSH and CDR2 LQKENI. The V segment lost 6 bases and the J segment 6 bases; nucleotides outside the gene matches: 18. CDR3 residues: CASSKVGPTGGSRNEQFF. The CDR3 bases are TGTGCCAGCTCGAAAGTTGGCCCGACAGGGGGATCTCGCAATGAGCAGTTCTTC.

For this clone: Germline is not matched at one junction end, which may reflect a read error. The chain uses TRBV19 and TRBJ2-3; weak D call: TRBD1 (6 bases). The germline V gene has CDR1 LNHDA and CDR2 SQIVND (reference sequence). The CDR3 is 12 amino acids. Written as DNA, the CDR3 is TGTGCCAGTAGTATCGCTCAGGGGACCACCCATTTT. It codes for CASSIAQGTTHF.

The chain links TRBV6-6 to TRBJ1-5; D perhaps matches TRBD1 (6 bases). The V end was cut by 2 bases, the J end by 3 bases, with 8 bases between. This CDR3 is built from 14 residues. Germline CDR1 and CDR2: MNHNY and SVGAGI (reference sequence). CDR3 nucleotides: TGTGCCAGCAGTTACGGACAGAACAATCAGCCCCAGCATTTT. Its protein is CASSYGQNNQPQHF.

The CDR3 coding sequence is TGTGCCAGCTCACCAGGGCAGGGGGACTCACCCCTCCACTTT. This gives the protein CASSPGQGDSPLHF. The chain couples TRBV18 to TRBJ1-6, with 7 bases identical to TRBD1. Per the germline V gene, CDR1 is KGHSH and CDR2 is LQKENI. This CDR3 has 14 residues. After removal of 2 bases from V and 10 bases from J, the junction contained 5 bases not matched to a gene.

The chain combines TRBV7-9 with TRBJ1-5, with 9 bases matching TRBD1. Trimming at V came to 5 bases and at J to 6 bases, leaving 5 bases not matched to a gene. The CDR3 has 14 amino acids. Germline V lookup: CDR1 SEHNR, CDR2 FQNEAQ (reference sequence). The CDR3 bases are TGTGCCAGCAGCCTCTCGACAGGGGGTCAGCCCCAGCATTTT. Amino acids: CASSLSTGGQPQHF. Using reference TRBV7-9 and TRBJ1-5 for the parts outside the CDR3, the full variable domain is DTGVSQNPRHKITKRGQNVTFRCDPISEHNRLYWYRQTLGQGPEFLTYFQNEAQLEKSRLLSDRFSAERPKGSFSTLEIQRTEQGDSAMYLCASSLSTGGQPQHFGDGTRLSIL.

V gene TRBV5-4 combines with J gene TRBJ2-3; a weak D match, TRBD1 (6 bases). The CDR3 loop spans 14 amino acids. Germline V gene data show CDR1 as SGHNT and CDR2 as YYREEE (reference sequence). V lost 0 bases and J 4 bases, leaving 9 bases between the germline ends. The CDR3 region has the DNA TGTGCCAGCAGCTTGGAAGGGGGATCAGATACGCAGTATTTT. Its protein is CASSLEGGSDTQYF.

This CDR3 reads CASSLSEGLGLDGYTF. The CDR3 DNA sequence: TGTGCCAGCAGTTTGAGTGAAGGCCTTGGGCTTGATGGCTACACCTTC. The genes are TRBV28 and TRBJ1-2; the D is unclear. Germline CDR1 MDHEN, CDR2 SYDVKM. The CDR3 sequence is 16 residues long. V was clipped by 3 bases and J by 6 bases, with 20 bases between them.

The rearrangement uses TRBV11-3 and TRBJ2-2, with TRBD1 matching 7 bases. Losses at the gene ends were 2 bases for V and 3 bases for J; bases not matched to a gene: 0. Germline V lookup: CDR1 SGHNT, CDR2 YENEEA. The CDR3 length is 14 residues. DNA for the CDR3: TGTGCCAGCAGCTTACAGGGGGACACCGGGGAGCTGTTTTTT. Translating it yields CASSLQGDTGELFF.

The rearrangement joins TRBV6-5 to TRBJ2-3, with a possible D match to TRBD2 (6 bases). The length of the CDR3 is 14 residues. Germline V gene lookup returns CDR1 MNHEY and CDR2 SVGAGI. Trimming stripped 9 bases from V and 3 bases from J, with 16 bases between. The CDR3 coding sequence is TGTGCCAGTGGGCGGGGCGAGTTAACAGATACGCAGTATTTT. It translates to CASGRGELTDTQYF.

V gene TRBV4-2 combines with J gene TRBJ2-1, with a weak D call TRBD1 (5 bases). The CDR3 is 15 amino acids. Germline CDR1 reads LGHNA; CDR2 reads YNFKEQ. Trimming removed 5 bases at V and 4 bases at J, with 15 bases between. The DNA of the CDR3 is TGTGCCAGCAGCGTAGGGGAAGGGCTTTACAATGAGCAGTTCTTC. It encodes CASSVGEGLYNEQFF.

J is TRBJ1-2 and V is TRBV2; the match to TRBD1 covers 10 bases. The V and J ends lost 3 bases and 8 bases, in that order; junction bases with no gene match: 6. The CDR3 extends over 14 amino acids. In germline, CDR1 is SNHLY, CDR2 FYNNEI. CDR3: CASSDDRGLEGYTF. CDR3 coding DNA: TGTGCCAGCAGTGATGACAGGGGGCTAGAAGGCTACACCTTC.

The chain uses TRBV28 and TRBJ2-7; TRBD1 agrees at 7 bases. The germline V gene encodes CDR1 MDHEN and CDR2 SYDVKM. J was trimmed by 2 bases and V by 6 bases; bases with no gene match: 10. This CDR3 has 15 amino acids. The CDR3 is CASSNPGTAAYEQYF. The CDR3 DNA sequence: TGTGCCAGCAGCAACCCGGGGACAGCGGCCTACGAGCAGTACTTC.

V is TRBV19 and J is TRBJ1-1; no clear D gene. The germline V gene has CDR1 LNHDA and CDR2 SQIVND (reference sequence). The CDR3 totals 14 residues. V lost 9 bases to trimming and J lost 3 bases, with 17 bases between them. The CDR3 loop is CASKVGNKYTEAFF. In DNA form, the CDR3 reads TGTGCCAGCAAGGTCGGGAATAAGTACACTGAAGCTTTCTTT.

The rearrangement joins TRBV18 to TRBJ1-4, with a tentative D call TRBD1 (5 bases). CDR1 and CDR2 from the germline V gene are KGHSH and LQKENI. This CDR3 contains 15 residues. Trimming shortened V by 6 bases and J by 0 bases, and 11 bases separated the two germline ends. The DNA for the CDR3 is TGTGCCAGCTCTCTCGGGGGGACAACTAATGAAAAACTGTTTTTT. It is translated as CASSLGGTTNEKLFF.

About this clone itself: Its ends do not fully match the called genes, so a read error is possible. The chain joins TRBV27 to TRBJ2-7, with D hard to call. The CDR3 has 13 residues. Germline CDR1 MNHEY, CDR2 SMNVEV (reference sequence). DNA of the CDR3: TGTGCCAGCAGTCACGGGTCTACCTATGAGCAGTACTTC. This sequence encodes CASSHGSTYEQYF.

This chain links TRBV9 with TRBJ1-1, with TRBD1 as a possible D gene (5 bases). V was cut by 8 bases and J by 0 bases, with 11 bases left in between. The germline V gene has CDR1 SGDLS and CDR2 YYNGEE. CDR3 size: 13 residues. Here the CDR3 DNA reads TGTGCCAGTTCTGGGGCATTGAACACTGAAGCTTTCTTT. This encodes CASSGALNTEAFF.

The J gene is TRBJ2-7, the V gene TRBV7-2, with D perhaps matching TRBD2 (5 bases). Looked up from germline, CDR1 is SGHTA and CDR2 is FQGNSA. Deletions cut 1 base from V and 3 bases from J, with 13 bases between. The CDR3 has 15 amino acids. The chain's CDR3 is CASSLGWSGRYEQYF. CDR3 sequence (DNA): TGTGCCAGCAGCTTAGGTTGGAGCGGACGCTACGAGCAGTACTTC.

This chain joins TRBV5-1 and TRBJ2-1, with a possible D match to TRBD2 (5 bases). Germline V lookup: CDR1 SGHRS, CDR2 YFSETQ. The CDR3 covers 14 residues. V was trimmed by 3 bases and J by 8 bases, leaving 15 bases between them. The DNA of the CDR3 is TGCGCCAGCAGCTGGGGTTCGAGGGTTGATGAGCAGTTCTTC. This translates into CASSWGSRVDEQFF.

This chain uses TRBV7-8 with TRBJ2-5, with TRBD2 matching over 10 bases. CDR3 length: 18 amino acids. With V trimmed by 4 bases and J by 5 bases, 16 bases remained unmatched. Looked up from germline, CDR1 is SGHVS and CDR2 is FQNEAQ. The CDR3 DNA reads TGTGCCAGCAGCTCCCCCAAGGGGAAGCGGGGGGGCAGCGAGACCCAGTACTTC. It specifies CASSSPKGKRGGSETQYF.

V and J are TRBV11-2 and TRBJ2-5; 12 nucleotides align to TRBD2. CDR3 size: 17 residues. The ends lost 5 bases at V and 5 bases at J; junction bases unmatched: 12. Germline-derived CDR1 and CDR2 are SGHAT and FQNNGV. In nucleotides, the CDR3 is TGTGCCAGCAGCCTCCGACTAGCGGGGGTTTCCAGGGAGACCCAGTACTTC. Its translation is CASSLRLAGVSRETQYF.

V gene TRBV10-3 combines with J gene TRBJ1-3, with TRBD1 matching over 12 bases. The trim removed 5 bases at V and 3 bases at J, leaving 5 bases unmatched. Per germline, CDR1 ENHRY and CDR2 SYGVKD. This CDR3 has 16 amino acids. CDR3 amino acids: CAISPGQGAGGNTIYF. DNA of the CDR3: TGTGCCATCAGTCCGGGACAGGGGGCCGGTGGAAACACCATATATTTT.

The genes are TRBV5-1 and TRBJ2-5; 8 bases are a match to TRBD2. The assigned J gene may be wrong: the sequence end matches TRBJ2-7 better. This CDR3 is built from 17 residues. The germline CDR1 and CDR2 sequences are SGHRS and YFSETQ. The CDR3 DNA is TGCGCCAGCCACGGGGGGGGCGCAAAGGGAAAAAACTACGAGCAGTACTTC. Translating it yields CASHGGGAKGKNYEQYF.

This chain joins TRBV7-9 and TRBJ2-3; the D is unclear. CDR1 is SEHNR and CDR2 is FQNEAQ in the germline V gene (reference sequence). The CDR3 is 15 amino acids. Trimming took 1 base from V and 5 from J, leaving 13 bases between them. The CDR3 nucleotides are TGTGCCAGCAGCTTAGAGAGTGGGCTGGGAGATACGCAGTATTTT. Encoded protein: CASSLESGLGDTQYF.

This chain's CDR3 is CASSSTDSGGYTF. In DNA, the CDR3 is TGTGCCAGCAGTTCTACGGACAGTGGAGGCTACACCTTC. This chain links TRBV28 with TRBJ1-2, with D possibly being TRBD1 (6 bases). The CDR3 spans 13 residues. CDR1 is MDHEN and CDR2 is SYDVKM in the germline V gene. With 4 bases removed from V and 8 bases from J, the gap between germline ends came to 14 bases.

The gene calls are TRBV30 and TRBJ1-2; 7 bases align to TRBD1. Trimming removed 1 base from V and 4 bases from J; junction bases left unmatched: 3. Germline V gene sequence: CDR1 GTSNPN, CDR2 SVGIG (reference sequence). The CDR3 extends over 13 amino acids. The CDR3 protein is CAWSAGTAYGYTF. The CDR3 DNA is TGTGCCTGGAGTGCCGGGACAGCCTATGGCTACACCTTC.

The chain is built from TRBV7-9 and TRBJ1-1; D is undetermined. Germline values: CDR1 SEHNR, CDR2 FQNEAQ (reference sequence). The V end lost 5 bases, the J end lost 1 base, and 8 bases lay between the germline ends. CDR3 length: 13 amino acids. CDR3 coding DNA: TGTGCCAGCAGCCAAAAACAGAACACTGAAGCTTTCTTT. Its protein product is CASSQKQNTEAFF.

This rearrangement joins TRBV18 to TRBJ2-2, with a possible D match to TRBD1 (6 bases). The V gene's germline CDR1 is KGHSH and CDR2 LQKENI. The V end lost 2 bases, the J end lost 5 bases, and 6 bases lay between the germline ends. The length of the CDR3 is 13 residues. CDR3 sequence reads: CASSPTGTGELFF. For the CDR3, the DNA is TGTGCCAGCTCACCAACAGGGACCGGGGAGCTGTTTTTT.